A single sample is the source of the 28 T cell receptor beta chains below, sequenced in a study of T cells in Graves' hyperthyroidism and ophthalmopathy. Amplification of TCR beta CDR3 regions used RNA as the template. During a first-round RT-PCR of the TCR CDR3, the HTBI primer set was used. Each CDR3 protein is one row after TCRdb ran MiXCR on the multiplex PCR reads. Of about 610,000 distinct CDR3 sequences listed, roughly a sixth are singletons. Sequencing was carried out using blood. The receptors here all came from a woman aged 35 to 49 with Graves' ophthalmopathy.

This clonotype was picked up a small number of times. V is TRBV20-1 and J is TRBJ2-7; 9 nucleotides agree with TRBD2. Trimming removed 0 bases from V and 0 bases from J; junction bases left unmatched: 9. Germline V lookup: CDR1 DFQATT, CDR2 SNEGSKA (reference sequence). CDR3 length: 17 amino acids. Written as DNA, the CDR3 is TGCAGTGCTAGAGATCCGCTCTTGACTAGCGGCTCCTACGAGCAGTACTTC. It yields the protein CSARDPLLTSGSYEQYF.

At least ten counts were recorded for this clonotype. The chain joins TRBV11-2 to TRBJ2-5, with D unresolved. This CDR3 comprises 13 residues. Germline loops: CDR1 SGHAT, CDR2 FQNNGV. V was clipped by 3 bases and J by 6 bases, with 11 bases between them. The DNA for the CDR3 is TGTGCCAGCAGCTTTGGTCAGGTTCAGACCCAGTACTTC. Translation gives CASSFGQVQTQYF.

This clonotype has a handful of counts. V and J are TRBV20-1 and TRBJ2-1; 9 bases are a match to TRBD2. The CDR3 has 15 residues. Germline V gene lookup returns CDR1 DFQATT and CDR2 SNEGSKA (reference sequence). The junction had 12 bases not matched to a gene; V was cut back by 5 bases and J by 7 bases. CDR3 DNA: TGCAGTGCTTTCCAATCGGCGGGAGGGTGGAATGAGCAGTTCTTC. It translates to CSAFQSAGGWNEQFF.

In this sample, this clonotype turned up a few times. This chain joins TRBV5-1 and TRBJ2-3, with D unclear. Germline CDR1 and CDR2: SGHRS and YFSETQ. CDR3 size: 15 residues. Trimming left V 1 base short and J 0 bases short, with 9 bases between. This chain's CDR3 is CASSLLTPSTDTQYF. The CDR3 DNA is TGCGCCAGCAGCTTGTTAACACCGAGCACAGATACGCAGTATTTT.

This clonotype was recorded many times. The CDR3 here is CSVESGNTEAFF. CDR3 sequence (DNA): TGCAGCGTTGAGTCAGGAAACACTGAAGCTTTCTTT. The rearrangement links TRBV29-1 to TRBJ1-1; no clear D gene. CDR1 is SQVTM, CDR2 ANQGSEA, per germline. V lost 3 bases and J 2 bases, leaving 7 bases between the germline ends. The CDR3 totals 12 residues.

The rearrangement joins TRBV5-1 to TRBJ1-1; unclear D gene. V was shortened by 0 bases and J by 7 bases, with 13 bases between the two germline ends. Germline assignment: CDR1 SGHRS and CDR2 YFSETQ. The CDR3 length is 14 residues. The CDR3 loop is CASSLGQPLSEAFF. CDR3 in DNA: TGCGCCAGCAGCTTGGGTCAGCCACTAAGTGAAGCTTTCTTT.

The CDR3 DNA is TGTGCCAGCAGCTTAGGGTTAGCCGATAATCAGCCCCAGCATTTT. Translation: CASSLGLADNQPQHF. V is TRBV5-8 and J is TRBJ1-5; D ambiguous. This CDR3 contains 15 residues. The germline gives CDR1 SGHTS, CDR2 YDEGEE. With 2 bases removed from V and 4 bases from J, the gap between germline ends came to 13 bases.

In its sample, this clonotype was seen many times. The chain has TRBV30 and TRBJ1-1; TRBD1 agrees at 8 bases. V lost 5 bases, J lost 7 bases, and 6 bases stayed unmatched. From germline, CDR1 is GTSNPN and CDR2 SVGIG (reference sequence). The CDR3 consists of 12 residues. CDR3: CAWGDRYGEAFF. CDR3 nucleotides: TGTGCCTGGGGGGACAGGTATGGTGAAGCTTTCTTT. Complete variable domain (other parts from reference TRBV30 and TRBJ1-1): SQTIHQWPATLVQPVGSPLSLECTVEGTSNPNLYWYRQAAGRGLQLLFYSVGIGQISSEVPQNLSASRPQDRQFILSSKKLLLSDSGFYLCAWGDRYGEAFFGQGTRLTVV.

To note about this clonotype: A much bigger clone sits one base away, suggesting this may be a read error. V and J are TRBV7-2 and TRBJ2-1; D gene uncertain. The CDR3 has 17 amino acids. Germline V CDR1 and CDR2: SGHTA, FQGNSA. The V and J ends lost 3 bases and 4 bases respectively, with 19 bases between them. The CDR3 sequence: CASSFPIGAKIYNEQFF. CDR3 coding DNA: TGTGCCAGCAGCTTCCCGATAGGAGCGAAGATATACAATGAGCAGTTCTTC.

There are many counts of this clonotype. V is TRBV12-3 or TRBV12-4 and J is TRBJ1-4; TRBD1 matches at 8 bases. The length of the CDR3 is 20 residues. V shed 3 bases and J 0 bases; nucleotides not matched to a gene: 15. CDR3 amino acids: CASSFWVGQGGTSTNEKLFF. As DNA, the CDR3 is TGTGCCAGCAGTTTCTGGGTCGGACAGGGAGGAACTTCAACTAATGAAAAACTGTTTTTT.

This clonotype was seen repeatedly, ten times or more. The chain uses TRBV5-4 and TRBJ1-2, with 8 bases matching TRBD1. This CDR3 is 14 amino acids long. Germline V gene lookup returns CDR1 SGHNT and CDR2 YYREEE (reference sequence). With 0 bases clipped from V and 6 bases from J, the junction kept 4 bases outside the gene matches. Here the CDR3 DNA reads TGTGCCAGCAGCTTGGAAGGCAGGGGGCATGGCTACACCTTC. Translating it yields CASSLEGRGHGYTF.

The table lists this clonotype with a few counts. The CDR3 reads CASSQEQGNRNTEAFF. The CDR3 DNA is TGTGCCAGCAGCCAAGAACAGGGAAACAGGAACACTGAAGCTTTCTTT. The rearrangement joins TRBV7-9 to TRBJ1-1, with a tentative D call TRBD1 (6 bases). Germline CDR1 is SEHNR and CDR2 is FQNEAQ (reference sequence). V lost 5 bases and J 1 base, leaving 17 bases between the germline ends. CDR3 length: 16 residues.

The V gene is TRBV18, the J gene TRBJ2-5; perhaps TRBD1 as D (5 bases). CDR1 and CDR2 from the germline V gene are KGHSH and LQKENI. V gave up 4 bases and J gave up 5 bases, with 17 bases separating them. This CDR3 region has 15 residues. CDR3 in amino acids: CASSRLQGFGETQYF. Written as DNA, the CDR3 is TGTGCCAGCTCACGACTTCAGGGTTTTGGGGAGACCCAGTACTTC.

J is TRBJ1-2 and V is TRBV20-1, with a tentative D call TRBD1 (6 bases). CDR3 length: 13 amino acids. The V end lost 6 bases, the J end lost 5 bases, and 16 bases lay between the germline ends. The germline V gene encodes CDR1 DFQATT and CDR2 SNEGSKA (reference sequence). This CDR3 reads CSAPGHTIYGYTF. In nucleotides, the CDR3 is TGCAGTGCCCCGGGACACACAATTTATGGCTACACCTTC.

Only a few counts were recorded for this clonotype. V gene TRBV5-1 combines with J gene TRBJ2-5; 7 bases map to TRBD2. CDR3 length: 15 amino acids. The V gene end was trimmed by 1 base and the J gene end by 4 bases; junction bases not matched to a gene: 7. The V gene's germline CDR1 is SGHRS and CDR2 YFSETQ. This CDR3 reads CASSLNRAGAETQYF. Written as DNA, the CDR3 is TGCGCCAGCAGCTTGAATCGGGCGGGAGCAGAGACCCAGTACTTC.

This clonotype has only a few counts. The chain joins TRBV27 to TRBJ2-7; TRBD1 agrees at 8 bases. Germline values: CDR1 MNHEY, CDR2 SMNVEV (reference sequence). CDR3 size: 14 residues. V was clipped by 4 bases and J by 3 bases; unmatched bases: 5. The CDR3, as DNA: TGTGCCAGCAGTTACGGACAGGGTCTCTACGAGCAGTACTTC. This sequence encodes CASSYGQGLYEQYF.

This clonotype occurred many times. CDR3 in amino acids: CASMYEPGNYGYTF. CDR3 nucleotide sequence: TGTGCCAGCATGTACGAACCAGGGAACTATGGCTACACCTTC. The chain links TRBV2 to TRBJ1-2; D is possibly TRBD1 (5 bases). CDR3 length equals 14 residues. The V gene lost 7 bases and the J gene lost 2 bases, with 14 bases spanning the gap. Looked up from germline, CDR1 is SNHLY and CDR2 is FYNNEI.

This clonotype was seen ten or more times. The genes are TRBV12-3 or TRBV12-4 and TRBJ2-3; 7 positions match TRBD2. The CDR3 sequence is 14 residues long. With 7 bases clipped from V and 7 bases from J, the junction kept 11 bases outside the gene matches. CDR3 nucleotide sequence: TGTGCCAGCATCCTTGGGGGGGGAGGGAATACGCAGTATTTT. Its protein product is CASILGGGGNTQYF.

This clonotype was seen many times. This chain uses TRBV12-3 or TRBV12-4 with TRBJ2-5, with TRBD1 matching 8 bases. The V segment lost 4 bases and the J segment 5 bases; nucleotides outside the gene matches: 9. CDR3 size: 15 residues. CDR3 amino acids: CASSSRQGWRETQYF. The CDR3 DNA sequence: TGTGCCAGCAGTTCCCGACAGGGGTGGAGGGAGACCCAGTACTTC.

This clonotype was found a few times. As DNA, the CDR3 is TGTGCCAGCAGCCAAGAGGGACATTGGGGTACTGAAGCTTTCTTT. Protein sequence: CASSQEGHWGTEAFF. The J gene is TRBJ1-1, the V gene TRBV3-1, with a tentative D call TRBD1 (6 bases). CDR3 size: 15 residues. Germline CDR1 reads LGHDT; CDR2 reads YNNKEL (reference sequence). Trimming cost V 0 bases and J 5 bases, with 13 bases left between them.

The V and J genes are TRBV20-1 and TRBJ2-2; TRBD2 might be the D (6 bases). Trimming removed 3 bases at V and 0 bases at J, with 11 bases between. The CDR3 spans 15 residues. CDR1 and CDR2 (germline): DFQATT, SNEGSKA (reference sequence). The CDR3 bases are TGCAGTGCTAGGGGGGACTCCCCGAACACCGGGGAGCTGTTTTTT. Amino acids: CSARGDSPNTGELFF.

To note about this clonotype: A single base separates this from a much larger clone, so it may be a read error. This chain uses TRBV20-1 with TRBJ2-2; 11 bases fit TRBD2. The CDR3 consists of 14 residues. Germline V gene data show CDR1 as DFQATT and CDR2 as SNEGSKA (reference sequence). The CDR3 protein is CGANSGRAGGELFF. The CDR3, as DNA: TGCGGTGCTAATAGCGGGAGGGCTGGCGGGGAGCTGTTTTTT.

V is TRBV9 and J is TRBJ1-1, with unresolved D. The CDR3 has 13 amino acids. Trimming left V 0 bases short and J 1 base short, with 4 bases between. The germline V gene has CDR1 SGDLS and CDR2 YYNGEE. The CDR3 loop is CASSVAENTEAFF. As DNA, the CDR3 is TGTGCCAGCAGCGTAGCTGAGAACACTGAAGCTTTCTTT.

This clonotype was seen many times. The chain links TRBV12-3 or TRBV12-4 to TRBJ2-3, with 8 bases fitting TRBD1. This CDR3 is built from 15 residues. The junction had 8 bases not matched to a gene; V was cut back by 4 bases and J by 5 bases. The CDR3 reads CASSWGRGQLDTQYF. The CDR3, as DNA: TGTGCCAGCAGTTGGGGCAGGGGGCAATTAGATACGCAGTATTTT.

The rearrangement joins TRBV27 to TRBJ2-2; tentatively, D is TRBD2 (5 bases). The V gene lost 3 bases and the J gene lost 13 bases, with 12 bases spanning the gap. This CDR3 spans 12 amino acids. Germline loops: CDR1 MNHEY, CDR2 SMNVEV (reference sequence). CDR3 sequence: CASSFISGGLFF. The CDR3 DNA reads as TGTGCCAGCAGTTTCATTTCAGGAGGGCTGTTTTTT.

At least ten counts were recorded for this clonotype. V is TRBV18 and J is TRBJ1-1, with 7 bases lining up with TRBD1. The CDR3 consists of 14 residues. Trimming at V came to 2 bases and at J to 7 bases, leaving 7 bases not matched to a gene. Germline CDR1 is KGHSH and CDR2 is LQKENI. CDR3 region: CASSPNTGDGEAFF. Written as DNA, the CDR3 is TGTGCCAGCTCACCAAACACAGGGGATGGTGAAGCTTTCTTT.

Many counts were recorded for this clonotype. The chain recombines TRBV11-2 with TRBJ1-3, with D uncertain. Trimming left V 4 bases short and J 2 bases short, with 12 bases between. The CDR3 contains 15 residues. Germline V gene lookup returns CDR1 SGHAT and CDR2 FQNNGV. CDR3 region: CASSSNVGTGNTIYF. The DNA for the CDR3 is TGTGCCAGCAGCTCCAACGTCGGAACTGGAAACACCATATATTTT.

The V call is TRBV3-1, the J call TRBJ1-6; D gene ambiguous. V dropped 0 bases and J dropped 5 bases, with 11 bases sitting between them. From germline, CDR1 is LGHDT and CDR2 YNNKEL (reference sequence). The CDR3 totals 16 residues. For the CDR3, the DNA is TGTGCCAGCAGCCAAGATCGGACCCTAGATAATTCACCCCTCCACTTT. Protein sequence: CASSQDRTLDNSPLHF.